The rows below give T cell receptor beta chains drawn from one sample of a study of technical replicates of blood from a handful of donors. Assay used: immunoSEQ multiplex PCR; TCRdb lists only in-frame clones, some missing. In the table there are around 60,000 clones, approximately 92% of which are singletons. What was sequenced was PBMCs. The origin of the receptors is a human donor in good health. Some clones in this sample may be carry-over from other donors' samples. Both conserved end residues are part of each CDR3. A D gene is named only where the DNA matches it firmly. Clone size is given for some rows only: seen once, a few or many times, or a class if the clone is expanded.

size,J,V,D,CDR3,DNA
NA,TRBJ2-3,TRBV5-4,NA,CASSLLAPSLSDTQYF,TGTGCCAGCAGCCTACTAGCTCCGTCTTTATCCGATACGCAGTATTTT
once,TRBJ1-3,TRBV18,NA,CASSPEHNSGNTIYF,TGTGCCAGCTCACCTGAACACAACTCTGGAAACACCATATATTTT
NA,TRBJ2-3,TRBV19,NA,CASSSSDTQKADTQYF,TGTGCCAGTAGTTCGTCGGACACCCAAAAGGCAGATACGCAGTATTTT
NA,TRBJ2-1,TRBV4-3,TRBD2,CASSQDVPSGTYNEQFF,TGCGCCAGCAGCCAAGACGTACCTAGCGGGACCTACAATGAGCAGTTCTTC
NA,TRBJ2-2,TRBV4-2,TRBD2,CASSQRVLGGVTGELFF,TGTGCCAGCAGCCAAAGAGTATTGGGGGGGGTAACCGGGGAGCTGTTTTTT
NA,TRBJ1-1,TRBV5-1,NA,CASSLEGKREEAFF,TGCGCCAGCAGCTTGGAGGGTAAGAGGGAGGAAGCTTTCTTT
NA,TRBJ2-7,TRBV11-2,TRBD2,CASSEGLAGAGAYF,TGTGCCAGCAGCGAGGGACTAGCGGGGGCAGGAGCGTACTTC
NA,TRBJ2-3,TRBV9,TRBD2,CASSVSSGGADTQYF,TGTGCCAGCAGCGTATCAAGCGGGGGAGCAGATACGCAGTATTTT
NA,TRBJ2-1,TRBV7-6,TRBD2,CASSQTLAGELSYNEQFF,TGTGCCAGCAGCCAGACCCTAGCGGGAGAGCTCTCCTACAATGAGCAGTTCTTC
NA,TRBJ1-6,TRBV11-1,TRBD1,CASSGQGNNSPLHF,TGTGCCAGCAGCGGACAGGGTAATAATTCACCCCTCCACTTT
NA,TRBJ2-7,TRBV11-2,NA,CASSTNQDTYEQYF,TGTGCCAGCAGCACGAATCAGGATACCTACGAGCAGTACTTC
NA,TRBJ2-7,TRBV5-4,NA,CASSSRRGNYEQYF,TGTGCCAGCAGTTCACGCAGGGGCAATTACGAGCAGTACTTC
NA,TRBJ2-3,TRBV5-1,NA,CASSLLSTGDTQYF,TGCGCCAGCAGCTTGCTATCCACGGGAGATACGCAGTATTTT
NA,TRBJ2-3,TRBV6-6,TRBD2,CASTISGATVPQYF,TGTGCCAGCACCATAAGCGGGGCTACGGTTCCGCAGTATTTT
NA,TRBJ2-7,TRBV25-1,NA,CASRKEPGPNEQYF,TGTGCCAGCAGGAAAGAACCAGGCCCCAACGAGCAGTACTTC
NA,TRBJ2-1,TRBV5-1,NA,CASNLEGPYNEQFF,TGCGCCAGCAACTTGGAGGGGCCCTACAATGAGCAGTTCTTC
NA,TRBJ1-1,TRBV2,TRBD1,CASSPNRGITEAFF,TGTGCCAGCAGCCCAAACAGGGGAATCACTGAAGCTTTCTTT
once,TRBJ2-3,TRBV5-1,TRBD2,CASSWGLVPDTQYF,TGCGCCAGCAGCTGGGGACTAGTCCCAGATACGCAGTATTTT
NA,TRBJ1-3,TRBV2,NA,CASREQGWTGNTIYF,TGTGCCAGCAGGGAACAGGGTTGGACTGGAAACACCATATATTTT
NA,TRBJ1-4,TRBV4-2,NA,CASSKRSSISIEKLFF,TGTGCCAGCAGCAAAAGGAGCTCCATTAGTATTGAAAAACTGTTTTTT
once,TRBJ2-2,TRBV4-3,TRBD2,CASGDLAGVGTGELFF,TGCGCCAGCGGAGATCTAGCGGGAGTGGGCACCGGGGAGCTGTTTTTT
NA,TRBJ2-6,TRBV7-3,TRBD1,CASSSTGTVSGANVLTF,TGTGCCAGCAGCTCCACCGGGACAGTATCTGGGGCCAACGTCCTGACTTTC
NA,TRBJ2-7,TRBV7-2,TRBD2,CASSFERGGREQYF,TGTGCCAGCAGCTTTGAGCGGGGGGGCCGGGAGCAGTACTTC
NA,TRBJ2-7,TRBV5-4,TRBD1,CASSQTGGVYEQYF,TGTGCCAGCAGCCAGACAGGGGGCGTCTACGAGCAGTACTTC
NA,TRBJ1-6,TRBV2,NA,CASSGRQTNSPLHF,TGTGCCAGCAGTGGGAGACAGACCAATTCACCCCTCCACTTT
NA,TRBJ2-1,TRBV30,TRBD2,CAWRRIAGSSYNEQFF,TGTGCCTGGCGGAGAATAGCGGGGAGCTCCTACAATGAGCAGTTCTTC
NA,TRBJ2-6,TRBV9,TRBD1,CASSPTPILSRGLSGANVLTF,TGTGCCAGCAGCCCAACCCCCATATTGAGCAGGGGGCTCTCTGGGGCCAACGTCCTGACTTTC
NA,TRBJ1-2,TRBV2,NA,CASQDSGESPYGYTF,TGTGCCAGCCAAGACTCAGGGGAATCCCCCTATGGCTACACCTTC
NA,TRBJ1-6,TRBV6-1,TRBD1,CAGQFETGASPLHF,TGTGCCGGCCAATTTGAGACAGGGGCTTCACCCCTCCACTTT
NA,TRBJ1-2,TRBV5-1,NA,CASSLEWGGNYGYTF,TGCGCCAGCAGCTTGGAGTGGGGGGGGAACTATGGCTACACCTTC
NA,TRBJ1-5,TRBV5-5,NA,CASSNDGGSNQPQHF,TGTGCCAGCAGTAACGACGGAGGGAGCAATCAGCCCCAGCATTTT
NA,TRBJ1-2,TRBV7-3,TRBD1,CASSPQPRDSLDYGYTF,TGTGCCAGCAGCCCACAACCCCGGGACAGCCTGGATTATGGCTACACCTTC
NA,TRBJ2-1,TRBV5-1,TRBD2,CASSLGLAGGSYNEQFF,TGCGCCAGCAGCTTGGGACTAGCGGGGGGCTCCTACAATGAGCAGTTCTTC
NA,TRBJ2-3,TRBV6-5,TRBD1,CASRDRGRTDTQYF,TGTGCCAGCAGGGACAGGGGCCGGACAGATACGCAGTATTTT
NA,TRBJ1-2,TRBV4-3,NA,CASSQDWADYGYTF,TGCGCCAGCAGCCAAGATTGGGCTGACTATGGCTACACCTTC
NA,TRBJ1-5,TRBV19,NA,CASRGQPNQPQHF,TGTGCCAGTAGGGGGCAGCCCAATCAGCCCCAGCATTTT
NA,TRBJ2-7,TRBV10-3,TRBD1,CAASPGQGGYEQYF,TGTGCCGCCAGTCCGGGACAGGGGGGCTACGAGCAGTACTTC
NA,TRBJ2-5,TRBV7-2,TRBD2,CASSSRAGAETQYF,TGTGCCAGCAGCTCCAGGGCGGGAGCAGAGACCCAGTACTTC
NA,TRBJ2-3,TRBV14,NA,CASSQDRTGRAQYF,TGTGCCAGCAGCCAAGATAGAACAGGGAGAGCGCAGTATTTT
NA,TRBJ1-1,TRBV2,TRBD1,CASSEEGTGGTEAFF,TGTGCCAGCAGTGAGGAGGGGACAGGGGGCACTGAAGCTTTCTTT
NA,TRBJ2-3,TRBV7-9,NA,CASSLAMAGADTQYF,TGTGCCAGCAGCTTAGCGATGGCAGGGGCAGATACGCAGTATTTT
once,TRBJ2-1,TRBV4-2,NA,CASSQDLEYEQFF,TGTGCCAGCAGCCAAGATCTGGAGTATGAGCAGTTCTTC